This T cell receptor beta chain was identified during a study of shared clonotypes between healthy human individuals. Profiled with immunoSEQ multiplex PCR; TCRdb holds only in-frame clones, not every one. The sample includes hundreds of thousands of clones, about 96% of them seen just once. Study findings and constraints: The four-donor shared clonotypes exceeded non-shared clonotypes in generation probability, with non-shared ones scoring lower.

This clone was seen a single time. Its antigen is still unknown. The V and J ends lost 7 bases and 0 bases, in that order; junction bases with no gene match: 11. CDR1 is MNHEY and CDR2 is SMNVEV in the germline V gene (reference sequence). This CDR3 is 16 amino acids long. Positively selected for CCR7, the CD45RO-negative cells used as naive CD8 cells excluded terminally differentiated effector memory CD45RA+ cells. The specimen was naive CD8+ T cells sorted from blood. The chain has TRBV27 and TRBJ1-1; 7 positions agree with TRBD1. The sequence was obtained from a woman in her thirties in good health. The CDR3 loop is CASKGMRDSLNTEAFF. The CDR3 region has the DNA TGTGCCAGCAAGGGGATGAGGGACAGCTTGAACACTGAAGCTTTCTTT.